This section outlines one T cell receptor (beta chain) sequence together with its context. The record originates from a study of blood T cell repertoires in COVID-19. Participants' own reports of clinical history determined their cohort assignment. Two negative PCRs, clearance, or symptom resolution were required of recovered Cohort 3 donors. Source study methods: Quantification of nucleated cells was approximated via reference gene primer amplification. Sequencing was performed with immunoSEQ multiplex PCR; in TCRdb, only in-frame clones are kept and a portion is missing. The D gene and trimming were derived from the DNA, and the V and J assignments and clone size from that table. The table shows around 300,000 clones, with approximately 89% occurring only once. Germline lookup yields CDR1 SGHTA and CDR2 FQGNSA. The germline V and J ends were trimmed by 1 base and 0 bases, with 9 bases remaining between them. This CDR3 is 15 amino acids long.

Sequenced material: PBMCs or T cells enriched from blood (not recorded which). This clonotype was sampled from a woman in her twenties or thirties who had recovered from COVID-19. The rearrangement links TRBV7-2 to TRBJ1-1; D is unresolved. CDR3 DNA sequence: TGTGCCAGCAGCTTAGATGCCAGGCTGAACACTGAAGCTTTCTTT. This gives the protein CASSLDARLNTEAFF.